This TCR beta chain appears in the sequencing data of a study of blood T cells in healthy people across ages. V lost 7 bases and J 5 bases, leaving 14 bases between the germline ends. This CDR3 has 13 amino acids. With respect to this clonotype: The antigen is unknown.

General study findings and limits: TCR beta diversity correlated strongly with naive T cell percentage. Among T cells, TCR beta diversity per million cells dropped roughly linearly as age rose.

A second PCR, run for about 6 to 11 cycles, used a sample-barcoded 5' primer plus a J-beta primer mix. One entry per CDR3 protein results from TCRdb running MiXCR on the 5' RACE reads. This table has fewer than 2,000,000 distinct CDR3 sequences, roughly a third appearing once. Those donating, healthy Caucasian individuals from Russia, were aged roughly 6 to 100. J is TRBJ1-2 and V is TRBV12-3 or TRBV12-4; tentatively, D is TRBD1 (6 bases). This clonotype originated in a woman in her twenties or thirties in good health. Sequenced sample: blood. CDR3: CASNWTVSYGYTF. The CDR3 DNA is TGTGCCAGCAACTGGACAGTATCTTATGGCTACACCTTC.